A selection of T cell receptor beta chains follows, all from one sample in a study of blood T cells in healthy people across ages. TCRdb re-analysed the 5' RACE reads in MiXCR, keeping a single row per CDR3 protein. The data hold about 1.4 million distinct CDR3 sequences, with 55% to 75% observed a single time. What was sequenced was blood. Receptor source: a man in his late teens or twenties in good health. CDR3s include the opening cysteine and the closing phenylalanine or tryptophan. A D gene is named only where the DNA matches it firmly. Size values are once, few and many counts, or a class for expanded clones, and some rows have none.

NA,TRBV27,TRBJ2-4,NA,TGTGCCAGCAGTATATCGCAGGGGCAGGGTGAGCAGTACTTC,CASSISQGQGEQYF
NA,TRBV15,TRBJ2-7,NA,TGTGCCACCAGCAGAGGGTTTGGGGTTGACGAGCAGTACTTC,CATSRGFGVDEQYF
NA,TRBV5-1,TRBJ2-3,NA,TGCGCCAGCAGCTTGGCTTTAGATATGAAGGATACGCAGTATTTT,CASSLALDMKDTQYF
NA,TRBV4-1,TRBJ1-5,NA,TGCGCCAGCAGCCCAGGGCACAGGGCCCCGTTGGGGCAGCCCCAGCATTTT,CASSPGHRAPLGQPQHF
NA,TRBV29-1,TRBJ2-1,few,TGCAGCGCACACCAAACAAGGAGCTCCTACAATGAGCAGTTCTTC,CSAHQTRSSYNEQFF
NA,TRBV7-9,TRBJ1-4,NA,TGTGCCAGCAGCTCTGGAGGGGGGCTTTATGAAAAACTGTTTTTT,CASSSGGGLYEKLFF
TRBD1,TRBV12-5,TRBJ1-5,NA,TGTGCTAGTGGTACCCCCGGGACAGGGAGCAATCAGCCCCAGCATTTT,CASGTPGTGSNQPQHF
NA,TRBV5-1,TRBJ2-7,NA,TGCGCCAGCAGCCTAGGGACCGCCTCCTACGAGCGGTACTTC,CASSLGTASYERYF
NA,TRBV28,TRBJ1-4,NA,TGTGCCAGCAGTTCTTCAGGGTACACTAATGAAAAACTGTTTTTT,CASSSSGYTNEKLFF
NA,TRBV6-2/TRBV6-3,TRBJ1-2,NA,TGTGCCAGCCACTCTCGGCAGGGCGATGGCTACACCTTC,CASHSRQGDGYTF
TRBD2,TRBV20-1,TRBJ2-2,NA,TGCAGTGCTCTGGGACTAGCGGGAGTAGGGTACACCGGGGAGCTGTTTTTT,CSALGLAGVGYTGELFF
NA,TRBV27,TRBJ1-2,NA,TGTGCCAGCAAACCTTCTGGGGGAAACTATGGCTACACCTTC,CASKPSGGNYGYTF
NA,TRBV4-1,TRBJ2-7,few,TGCGCCAGCAGCCAAGAGCCCGGGAACCTCTACGAGCAGTACTTC,CASSQEPGNLYEQYF
NA,TRBV29-1,TRBJ2-1,NA,TGCAGCGCCGTGACAGGTGCGAATGAGCAGTTCTTC,CSAVTGANEQFF
TRBD1,TRBV2,TRBJ1-5,NA,TGTGCCAGCAGTGTCTACCGGGACAGGGGAAATCAGCCCCAGCATTTT,CASSVYRDRGNQPQHF
TRBD2,TRBV7-6,TRBJ2-1,NA,TGTGCCAGCAGCGCGACTAGCCGCAATGAGCAGTTCTTC,CASSATSRNEQFF
TRBD2,TRBV13,TRBJ2-7,few,TGTGCCAGCAGCTTGCGACTAGCGGGAATCCACGAGCAGTACTTC,CASSLRLAGIHEQYF
TRBD2,TRBV4-1,TRBJ2-5,NA,TGCGCCAGCAGCCATTCGAGTAGCGGGAGAGAGGAGCAGTACTTC,CASSHSSSGREEQYF
TRBD2,TRBV14,TRBJ2-7,NA,TGTGCCAGCAGCCCGTTAGCGGGGGCGTACAATGAGCAGTACTTC,CASSPLAGAYNEQYF
NA,TRBV2,TRBJ1-2,NA,TGTGCCAGCGCCGACGTTAACTATGGCTACACCTTC,CASADVNYGYTF
NA,TRBV14,TRBJ2-1,NA,TGTGCCAGCAGCCAAGATTGGGGGGAAAGGGGTCGGAATGAGCAGTTCTTC,CASSQDWGERGRNEQFF
TRBD2,TRBV12-3/TRBV12-4,TRBJ2-7,few,TGTGCCAGCAGTGTGGGACTAGCGGGTCACGAGCAGTACTTC,CASSVGLAGHEQYF
NA,TRBV28,TRBJ2-3,many,TGTGCCAGCAGTTCAGGACGGGGCACAGATACGCAGTATTTT,CASSSGRGTDTQYF
NA,TRBV20-1,TRBJ2-1,once,TGCAGTGCGCCTGGCCGCTGGAGCTCCTACAATGAGCAGTTCTTC,CSAPGRWSSYNEQFF
NA,TRBV18,TRBJ2-7,few,TGTGCCAGCTCACCTAACAGAGACAGCTACGAGCAGTACTTC,CASSPNRDSYEQYF
NA,TRBV12-3/TRBV12-4,TRBJ1-4,NA,TGTGCCAGCAGTTTCCCCCTCGATGGACTGTTTTTT,CASSFPLDGLFF
NA,TRBV20-1,TRBJ1-1,NA,TGCATTGCATTCAAGGACACTGAAGCTTTCTTT,CIAFKDTEAFF
NA,TRBV20-1,TRBJ2-1,once,TGCAGTGCTAGAGACTTGAGACAGTACAATGAGCAGTTCTTC,CSARDLRQYNEQFF